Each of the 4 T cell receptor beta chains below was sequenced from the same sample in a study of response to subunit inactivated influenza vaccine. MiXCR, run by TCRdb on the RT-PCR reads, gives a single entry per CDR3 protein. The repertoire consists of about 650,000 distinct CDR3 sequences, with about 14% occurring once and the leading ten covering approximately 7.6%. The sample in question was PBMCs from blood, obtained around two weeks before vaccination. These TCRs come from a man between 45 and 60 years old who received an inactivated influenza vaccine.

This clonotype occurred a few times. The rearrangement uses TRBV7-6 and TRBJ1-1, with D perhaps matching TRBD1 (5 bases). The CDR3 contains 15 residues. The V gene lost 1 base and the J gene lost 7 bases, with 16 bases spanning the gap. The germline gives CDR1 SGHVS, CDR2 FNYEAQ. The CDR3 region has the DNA TGTGCCAGCAGCTTAGGAACCAGGGCGTTGGGTGAAGCTTTCTTT. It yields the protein CASSLGTRALGEAFF.

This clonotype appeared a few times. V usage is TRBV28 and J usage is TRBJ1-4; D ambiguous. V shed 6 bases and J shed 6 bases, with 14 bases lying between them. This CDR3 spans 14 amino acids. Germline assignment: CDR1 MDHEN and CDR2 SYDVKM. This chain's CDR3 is CASRSGTVHEKLFF. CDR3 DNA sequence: TGTGCCAGCAGGTCAGGTACAGTCCATGAAAAACTGTTTTTT.

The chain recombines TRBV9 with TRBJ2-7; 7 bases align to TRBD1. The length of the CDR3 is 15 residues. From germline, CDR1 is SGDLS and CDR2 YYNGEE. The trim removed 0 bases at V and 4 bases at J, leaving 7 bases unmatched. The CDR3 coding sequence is TGTGCCAGCAGCGTAGAAGGGGGCGAGGTTTACGAGCAGTACTTC. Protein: CASSVEGGEVYEQYF.

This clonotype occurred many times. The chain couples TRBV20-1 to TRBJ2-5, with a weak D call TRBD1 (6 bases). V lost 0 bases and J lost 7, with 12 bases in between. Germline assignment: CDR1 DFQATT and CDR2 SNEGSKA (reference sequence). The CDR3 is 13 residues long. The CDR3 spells CSAREVRGGTQYF. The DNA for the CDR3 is TGCAGTGCTAGAGAGGTCAGGGGCGGGACCCAGTACTTC.